This TCR beta chain was documented in a study of cytomegalovirus exposure and HLA in healthy donors. Primers included in the PCR were 60 Vbeta and 13 Jbeta primers. Clones were sequenced by immunoSEQ multiplex PCR, and TCRdb holds only the in-frame ones, with some missing. Here the sample spans 190,000 or so clones, 75% to 85% being singletons. Sequencing was carried out using PBMCs. The clonotype comes from a woman aged 45-65 years in good health and CMV-seropositive.

The CDR3 DNA sequence: TGTGCCAGCAGCACCCAAGCGGACAGGGTAAAAGAGACCCAGTACTTC. Translation: CASSTQADRVKETQYF. The chain joins TRBV7-8 to TRBJ2-5; 8 nucleotides agree with TRBD1. With 5 bases clipped from V and 3 bases from J, the junction kept 11 bases outside the gene matches. CDR1 is SGHVS and CDR2 is FQNEAQ in the germline V gene. This CDR3 region has 16 residues.